This T cell receptor beta chain came from a study of blood T cell repertoires in COVID-19. Study background: Sites across the United States, Italy and Spain contributed samples from acute and convalescent COVID-19. From T cells, B-cell-depleted T cells, or PBMCs came the material, which was cDNA or gDNA.

V lost 4 bases and J lost 0; bases outside the gene matches: 13. The CDR3 is made up of 19 amino acids. The germline V gene encodes CDR1 MNHEY and CDR2 SVGEGT. As handled by the study authors: Reference gene primer amplification in the assay estimated nucleated cell counts. Produced via immunoSEQ multiplex PCR; TCRdb's table is partial and in-frame only. V, J and clone size reflect that table, while D and trimming were determined from the DNA. This repertoire shows 40,000 or so clones, about nine tenths found once; its top ten account for over 2%. In its sample, this clone was seen once. V usage is TRBV6-2 or TRBV6-3 and J usage is TRBJ2-2; 8 nucleotides agree with TRBD1. Sequenced sample: peripheral blood. This sequence was found in a man aged 45 to 65 with active COVID-19. Here the CDR3 reads CASSFSRYRGIANTGELFF. The CDR3 DNA sequence: TGTGCCAGCAGTTTCTCCCGGTACAGGGGGATCGCGAACACCGGGGAGCTGTTTTTT.